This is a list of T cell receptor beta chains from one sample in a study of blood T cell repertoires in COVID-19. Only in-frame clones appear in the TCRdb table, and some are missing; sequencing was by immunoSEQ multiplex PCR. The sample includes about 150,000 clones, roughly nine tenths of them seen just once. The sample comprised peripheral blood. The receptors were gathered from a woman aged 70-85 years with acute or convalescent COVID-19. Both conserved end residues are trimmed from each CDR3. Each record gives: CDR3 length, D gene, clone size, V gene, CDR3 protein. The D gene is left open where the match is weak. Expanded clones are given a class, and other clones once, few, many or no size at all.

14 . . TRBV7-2 ASSLEPQLVGQPQH
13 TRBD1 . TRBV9 ASSARGQGGNTIY
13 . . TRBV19 ASSIRDMGTGELF
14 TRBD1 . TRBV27 ASSERRTGPTDTQY
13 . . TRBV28 ASALGGAGNSPLH
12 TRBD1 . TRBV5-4 ASRYQGDTGELF
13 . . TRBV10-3 AISEGQGRNSPLH
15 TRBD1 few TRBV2 ASNGAGTGNYNSPLH
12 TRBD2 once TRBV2 ASSGLAATGELF
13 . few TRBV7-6 ASSSSTGLTDTQY
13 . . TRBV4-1 ASSQSARGADTQY
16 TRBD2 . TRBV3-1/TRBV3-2 ASSQRFLAGGRADTQY
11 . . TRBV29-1 SVGEPGGQPQH
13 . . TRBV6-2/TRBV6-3 ASSSAGVSNQPQH
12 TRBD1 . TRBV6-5 ASKDRVTGNTIY
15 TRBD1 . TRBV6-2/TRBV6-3 ASSDIPGQGMNTEAF
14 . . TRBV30 AWSGGGGSWEEKLF
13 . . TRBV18 ASSRSSFEVYGYT
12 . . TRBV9 ASSVTGMVDGYT
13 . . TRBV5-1 ASSWRGQYQETQY
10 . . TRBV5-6 ASSFSRYEQY
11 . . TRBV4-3 ASSQDRRGEAF
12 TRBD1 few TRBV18 ASSTSATGTEAF
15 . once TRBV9 ASSVDGTRSSYNEQF
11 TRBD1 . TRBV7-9 ASSFQGVYEQY
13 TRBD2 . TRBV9 ASSLLAGGYNEQF
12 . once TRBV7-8 ASSRGHSTDTQY
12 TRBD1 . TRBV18 ASSAGTGNQPQH
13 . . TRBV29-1 SVSRGDTSGNTIY
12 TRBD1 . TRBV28 ASSLKGQGPEAF
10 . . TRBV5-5 ASSPPGTEAF
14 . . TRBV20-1 SASVGQGKRNQPQH
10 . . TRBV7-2 ASTLFYETQY
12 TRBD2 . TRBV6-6 ASSYGGGSYEQY
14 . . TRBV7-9 ASSSGDSAVHDEQF
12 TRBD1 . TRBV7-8 ASSPRGPGDGYT
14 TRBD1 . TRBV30 AWSVPGTGKNQPQH
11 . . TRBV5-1 ASSLVQSDTQY
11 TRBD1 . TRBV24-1 ATGQGGIYEQY
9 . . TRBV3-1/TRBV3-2 ASSQSGTQY
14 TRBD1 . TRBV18 ASSPRDRQAKNIQY
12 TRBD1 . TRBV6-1 ASSDRGNSYEQY
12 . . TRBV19 ASRAGRLITEAF
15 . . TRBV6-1 ASSDLPTALSYNEQF
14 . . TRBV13 ASSLNWDVGGHGYT